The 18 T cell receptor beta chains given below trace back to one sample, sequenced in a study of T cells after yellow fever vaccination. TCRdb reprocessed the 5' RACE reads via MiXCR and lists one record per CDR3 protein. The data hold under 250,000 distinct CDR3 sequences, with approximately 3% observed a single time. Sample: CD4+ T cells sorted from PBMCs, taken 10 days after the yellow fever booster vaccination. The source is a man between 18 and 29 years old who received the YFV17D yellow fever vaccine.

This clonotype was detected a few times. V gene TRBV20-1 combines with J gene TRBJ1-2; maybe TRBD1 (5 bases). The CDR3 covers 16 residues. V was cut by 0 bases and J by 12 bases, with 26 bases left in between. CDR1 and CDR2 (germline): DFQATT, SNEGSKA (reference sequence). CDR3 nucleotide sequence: TGCAGTGCTAGAGATCCACGCGGGGCCACCCTAGTAAATGACACCTTC. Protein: CSARDPRGATLVNDTF.

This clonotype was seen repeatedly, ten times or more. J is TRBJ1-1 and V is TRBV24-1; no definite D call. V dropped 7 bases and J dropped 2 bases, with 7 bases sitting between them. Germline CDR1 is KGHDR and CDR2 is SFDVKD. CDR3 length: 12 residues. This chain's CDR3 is CATRGTNTEAFF. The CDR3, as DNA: TGTGCCACCAGGGGTACAAACACTGAAGCTTTCTTT.

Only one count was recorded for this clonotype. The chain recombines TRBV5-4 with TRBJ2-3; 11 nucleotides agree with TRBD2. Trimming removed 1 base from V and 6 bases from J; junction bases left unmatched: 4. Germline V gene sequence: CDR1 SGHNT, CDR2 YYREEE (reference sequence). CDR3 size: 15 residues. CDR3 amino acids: CASSLTSGGWDTQYF. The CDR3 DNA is TGTGCCAGCAGCTTGACTAGCGGGGGTTGGGATACGCAGTATTTT. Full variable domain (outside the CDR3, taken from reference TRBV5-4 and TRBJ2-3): ETGVTQSPTHLIKTRGQQVTLRCSSQSGHNTVSWYQQALGQGPQFIFQYYREEENGRGNFPPRFSGLQFPNYSSELNVNALELDDSALYLCASSLTSGGWDTQYFGPGTRLTVL.

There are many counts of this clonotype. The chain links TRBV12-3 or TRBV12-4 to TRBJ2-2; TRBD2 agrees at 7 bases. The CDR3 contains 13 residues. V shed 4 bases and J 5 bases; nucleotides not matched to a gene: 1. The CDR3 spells CASSSGGTGELFF. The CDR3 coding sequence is TGTGCCAGCAGTTCCGGGGGGACCGGGGAGCTGTTTTTT.

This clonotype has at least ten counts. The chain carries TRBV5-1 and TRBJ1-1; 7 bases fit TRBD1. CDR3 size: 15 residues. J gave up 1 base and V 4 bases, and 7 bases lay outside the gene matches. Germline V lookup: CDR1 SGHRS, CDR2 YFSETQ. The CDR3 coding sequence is TGCGCCAGCAGCCAGAATGCAGGGGGGAACACTGAAGCTTTCTTT. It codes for CASSQNAGGNTEAFF.

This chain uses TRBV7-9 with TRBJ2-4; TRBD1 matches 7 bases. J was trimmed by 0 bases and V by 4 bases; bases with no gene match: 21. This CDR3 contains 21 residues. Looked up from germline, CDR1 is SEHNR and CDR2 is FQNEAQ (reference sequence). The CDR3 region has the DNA TGTGCCAGCAGCTCGCGGTTTCCGGGACAGACGGACCCTTTAGCCAAAAACATTCAGTACTTC. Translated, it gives CASSSRFPGQTDPLAKNIQYF.

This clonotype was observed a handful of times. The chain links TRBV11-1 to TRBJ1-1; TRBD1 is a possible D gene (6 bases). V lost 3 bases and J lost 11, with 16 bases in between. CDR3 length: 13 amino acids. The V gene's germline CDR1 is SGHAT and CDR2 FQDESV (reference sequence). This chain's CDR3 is CASSFSQGQGAFF. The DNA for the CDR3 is TGTGCCAGCAGCTTTTCACAGGGCCAAGGGGCTTTCTTT.

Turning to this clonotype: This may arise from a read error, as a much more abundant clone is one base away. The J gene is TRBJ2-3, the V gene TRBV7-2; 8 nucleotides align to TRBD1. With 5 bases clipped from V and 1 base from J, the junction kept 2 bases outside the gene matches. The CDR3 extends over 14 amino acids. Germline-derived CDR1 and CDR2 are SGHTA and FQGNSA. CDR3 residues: CASSDRGGTDTQYF. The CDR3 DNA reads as TGTGCCAGCAGCGACAGGGGTGGCACAGATACGCAGTATTTT.

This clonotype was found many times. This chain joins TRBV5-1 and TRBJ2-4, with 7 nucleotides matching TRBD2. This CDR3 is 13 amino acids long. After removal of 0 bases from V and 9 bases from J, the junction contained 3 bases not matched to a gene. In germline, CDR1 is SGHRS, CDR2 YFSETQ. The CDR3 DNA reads TGCGCCAGCAGCTTGGCCACGGGAGGCATTCAGTACTTC. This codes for CASSLATGGIQYF.

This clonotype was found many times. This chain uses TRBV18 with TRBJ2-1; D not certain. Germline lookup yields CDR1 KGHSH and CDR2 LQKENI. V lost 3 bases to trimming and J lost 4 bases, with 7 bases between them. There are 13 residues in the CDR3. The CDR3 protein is CASSPPGYNEQFF. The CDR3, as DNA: TGTGCCAGCTCACCCCCGGGTTACAATGAGCAGTTCTTC.

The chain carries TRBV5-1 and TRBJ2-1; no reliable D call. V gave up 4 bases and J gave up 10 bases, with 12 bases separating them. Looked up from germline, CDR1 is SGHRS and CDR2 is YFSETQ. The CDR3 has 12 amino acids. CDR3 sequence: CASSQQDQEQFF. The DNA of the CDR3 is TGCGCCAGCAGCCAGCAGGACCAAGAGCAGTTCTTC.

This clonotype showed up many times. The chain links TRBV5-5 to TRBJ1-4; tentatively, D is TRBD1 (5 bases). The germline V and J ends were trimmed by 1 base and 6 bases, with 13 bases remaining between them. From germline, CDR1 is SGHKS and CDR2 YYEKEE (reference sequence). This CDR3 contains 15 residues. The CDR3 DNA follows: TGTGCCAGCAGCTTGAATCAGGGACGATATGAAAAACTGTTTTTT. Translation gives CASSLNQGRYEKLFF.

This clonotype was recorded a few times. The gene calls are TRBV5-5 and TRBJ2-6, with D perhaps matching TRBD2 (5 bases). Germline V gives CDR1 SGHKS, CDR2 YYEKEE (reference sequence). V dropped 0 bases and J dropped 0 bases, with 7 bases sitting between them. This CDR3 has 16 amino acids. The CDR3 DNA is TGTGCCAGCAGCTTGGAGGGAGTCTCTGGGGCCAACGTCCTGACTTTC. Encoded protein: CASSLEGVSGANVLTF.

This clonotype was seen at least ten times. This CDR3 is CASSLEVEQFF. The CDR3 region has the DNA TGCGCCAGCAGCTTAGAAGTTGAGCAGTTCTTC. This rearrangement joins TRBV5-1 to TRBJ2-1; D gene unclear. CDR1 is SGHRS and CDR2 is YFSETQ in the germline V gene. V was cut by 2 bases and J by 9 bases, with 6 bases left in between. This CDR3 is 11 amino acids long.

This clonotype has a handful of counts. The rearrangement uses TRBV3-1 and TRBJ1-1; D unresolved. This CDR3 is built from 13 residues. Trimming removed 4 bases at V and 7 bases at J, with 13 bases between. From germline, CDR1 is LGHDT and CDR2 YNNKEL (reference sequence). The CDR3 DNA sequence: TGTGCCAGCAGCCTTCAGGACGCGGGTGAAGCTTTCTTT. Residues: CASSLQDAGEAFF.

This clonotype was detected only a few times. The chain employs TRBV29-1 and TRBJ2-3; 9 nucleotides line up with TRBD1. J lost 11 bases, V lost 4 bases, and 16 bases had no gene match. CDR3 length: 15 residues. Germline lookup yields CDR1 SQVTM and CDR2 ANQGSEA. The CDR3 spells CSVGYRGPHLEKQYF. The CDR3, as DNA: TGCAGCGTTGGCTACAGGGGGCCACACTTAGAGAAGCAGTATTTT.

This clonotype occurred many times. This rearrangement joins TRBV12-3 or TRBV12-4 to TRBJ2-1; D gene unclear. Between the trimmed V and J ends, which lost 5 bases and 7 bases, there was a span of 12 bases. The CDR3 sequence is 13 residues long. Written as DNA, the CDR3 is TGTGCCAGCAGTCCCAATATAGAGAATGAGCAGTTCTTC. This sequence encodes CASSPNIENEQFF.

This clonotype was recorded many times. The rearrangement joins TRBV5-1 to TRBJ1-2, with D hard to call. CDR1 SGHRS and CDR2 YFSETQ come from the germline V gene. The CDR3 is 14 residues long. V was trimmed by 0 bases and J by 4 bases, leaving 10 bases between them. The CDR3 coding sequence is TGCGCCAGCAGCTTGGACCCGGGGAGCTATGGCTACACCTTC. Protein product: CASSLDPGSYGYTF.